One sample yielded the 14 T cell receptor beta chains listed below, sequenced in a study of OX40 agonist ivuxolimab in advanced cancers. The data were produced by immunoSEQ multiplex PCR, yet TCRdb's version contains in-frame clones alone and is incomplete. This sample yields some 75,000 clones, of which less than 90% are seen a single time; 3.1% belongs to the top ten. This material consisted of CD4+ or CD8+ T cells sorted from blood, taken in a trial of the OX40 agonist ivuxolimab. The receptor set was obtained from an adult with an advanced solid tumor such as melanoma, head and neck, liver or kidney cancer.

The CDR3: CASSQGGLAGKETQYF. In nucleotides, the CDR3 is TGCGCCAGCAGCCAAGGGGGGCTAGCGGGTAAGGAGACCCAGTACTTC. V usage is TRBV4-1 and J usage is TRBJ2-5; TRBD2 aligns across 8 bases. This CDR3 region has 16 residues. CDR1 is MGHRA and CDR2 is YSYEKL in the germline V gene. J gave up 5 bases and V 1 base, and 9 bases lay outside the gene matches.

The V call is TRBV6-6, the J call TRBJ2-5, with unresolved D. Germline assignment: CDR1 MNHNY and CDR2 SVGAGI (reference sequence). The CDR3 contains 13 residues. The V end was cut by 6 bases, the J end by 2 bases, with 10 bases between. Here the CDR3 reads CASRRLGQETQYF. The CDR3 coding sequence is TGTGCCAGCAGGAGACTGGGTCAAGAGACCCAGTACTTC.

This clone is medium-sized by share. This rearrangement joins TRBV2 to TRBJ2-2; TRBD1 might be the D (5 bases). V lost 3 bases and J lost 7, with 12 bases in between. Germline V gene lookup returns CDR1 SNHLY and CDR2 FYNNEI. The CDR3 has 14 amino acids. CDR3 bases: TGTGCCAGCAGTGATGTCCCAGGGTACGGGGAGCTGTTTTTT. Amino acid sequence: CASSDVPGYGELFF.

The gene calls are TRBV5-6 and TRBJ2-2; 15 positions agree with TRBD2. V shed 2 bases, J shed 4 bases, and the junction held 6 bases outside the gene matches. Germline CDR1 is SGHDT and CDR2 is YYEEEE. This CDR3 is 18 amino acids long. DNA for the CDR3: TGTGCCAGCAGCTTAGGACTAGCGGGAGGGCCGGGCACCGGGGAGCTGTTTTTT. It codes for CASSLGLAGGPGTGELFF.

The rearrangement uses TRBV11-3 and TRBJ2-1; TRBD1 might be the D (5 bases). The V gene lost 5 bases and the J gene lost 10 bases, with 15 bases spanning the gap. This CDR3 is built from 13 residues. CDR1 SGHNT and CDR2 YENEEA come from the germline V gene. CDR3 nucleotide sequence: TGTGCCAGCAGCGCCATACAGGTGACGGAGCAGTTCTTC. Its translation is CASSAIQVTEQFF.

The CDR3 here is CAIKGPIDEQFF. In nucleotides, the CDR3 is TGTGCCATCAAAGGCCCCATTGATGAGCAGTTCTTC. The rearrangement uses TRBV10-3 and TRBJ2-1; the D is unclear. Germline V gene lookup returns CDR1 ENHRY and CDR2 SYGVKD. V lost 7 bases and J 8 bases, leaving 12 bases between the germline ends. CDR3 length: 12 amino acids.

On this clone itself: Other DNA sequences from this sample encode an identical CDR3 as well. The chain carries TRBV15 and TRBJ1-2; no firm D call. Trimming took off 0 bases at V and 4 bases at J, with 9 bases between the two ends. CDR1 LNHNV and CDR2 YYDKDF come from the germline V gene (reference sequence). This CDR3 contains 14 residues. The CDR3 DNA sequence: TGTGCCACCAGCAGAGATCGTCAGGCCTATGGCTACACCTTC. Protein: CATSRDRQAYGYTF.

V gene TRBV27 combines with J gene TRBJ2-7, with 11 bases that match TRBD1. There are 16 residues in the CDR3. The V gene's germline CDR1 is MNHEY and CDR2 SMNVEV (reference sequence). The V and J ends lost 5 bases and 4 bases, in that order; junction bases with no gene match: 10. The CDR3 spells CASSTPGQGARYEQYF. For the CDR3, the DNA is TGTGCCAGCAGTACACCAGGACAGGGGGCGAGGTACGAGCAGTACTTC.

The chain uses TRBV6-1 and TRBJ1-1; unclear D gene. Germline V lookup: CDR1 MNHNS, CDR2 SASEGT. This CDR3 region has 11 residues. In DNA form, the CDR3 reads TGTGCAGCCGGGAGAGTCACTGAAGCTTTCTTT. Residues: CAAGRVTEAFF.

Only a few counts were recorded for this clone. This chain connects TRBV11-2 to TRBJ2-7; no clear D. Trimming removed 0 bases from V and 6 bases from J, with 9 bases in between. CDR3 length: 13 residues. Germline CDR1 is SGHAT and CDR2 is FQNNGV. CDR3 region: CASSLEPPGEQYF. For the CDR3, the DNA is TGTGCCAGCAGCTTAGAGCCTCCGGGCGAGCAGTACTTC.

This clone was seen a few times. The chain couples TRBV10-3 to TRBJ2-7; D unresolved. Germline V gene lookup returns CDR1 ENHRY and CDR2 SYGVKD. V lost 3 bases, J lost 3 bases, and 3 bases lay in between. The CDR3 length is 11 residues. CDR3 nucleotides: TGTGCCATCAGTGACAACTACGAGCAGTACTTC. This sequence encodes CAISDNYEQYF.

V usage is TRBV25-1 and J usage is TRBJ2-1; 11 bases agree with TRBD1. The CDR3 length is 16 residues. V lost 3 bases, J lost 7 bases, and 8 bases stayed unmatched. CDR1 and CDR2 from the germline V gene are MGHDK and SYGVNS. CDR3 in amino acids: CASSDFPGTGGNEQFF. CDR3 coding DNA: TGTGCCAGCAGTGACTTCCCCGGGACAGGGGGGAATGAGCAGTTCTTC.

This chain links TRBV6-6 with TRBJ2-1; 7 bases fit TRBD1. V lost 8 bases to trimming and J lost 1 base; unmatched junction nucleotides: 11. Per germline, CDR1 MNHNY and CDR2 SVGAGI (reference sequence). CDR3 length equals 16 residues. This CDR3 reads CASGGRTGGSYNEQFF. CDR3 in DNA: TGTGCCAGCGGGGGACGGACAGGCGGATCCTACAATGAGCAGTTCTTC.

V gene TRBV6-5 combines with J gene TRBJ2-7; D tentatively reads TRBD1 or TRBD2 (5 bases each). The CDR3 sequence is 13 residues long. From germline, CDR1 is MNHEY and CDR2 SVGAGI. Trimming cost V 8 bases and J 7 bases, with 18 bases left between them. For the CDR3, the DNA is TGTGCCAGCTGGGACGGCCTCTCGCGGGAGCAGTACTTC. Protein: CASWDGLSREQYF.